This TCR beta chain derives from a study of beta chain features in type 1 diabetes. Overall study results and limits: There was a moderate but significant shortening of TCRB CDR3s in all four CD4+ subsets of Type 1 diabetes patients.

This clone was seen a handful of times. Its specificity is unknown. Trimming shortened V by 10 bases and J by 4 bases, and 16 bases separated the two germline ends. CDR1 ENHRY and CDR2 SYGVKD come from the germline V gene. CDR3 length: 13 amino acids. Expressed TCRB transcripts were sequenced because the isolated RNA had all been reverse transcribed beforehand. The read count averaged approximately 3.5 million across naive, central memory and regulatory T cell samples. Only in-frame clones appear in the TCRdb table, and some are missing; sequencing was by immunoSEQ multiplex PCR. The data hold hundreds of thousands of clones, with 15% observed a single time.

The gene calls are TRBV10-3 and TRBJ2-5, with D perhaps matching TRBD1 (5 bases). The source is a man aged 18 to 29 with type 1 diabetes. Sequenced input: naive CD4+ T cells from blood. For the CDR3, the DNA is TGTGCCACCTCAGGGTTTTCGAGAGAGACCCAGTACTTC. The encoded protein is CATSGFSRETQYF.